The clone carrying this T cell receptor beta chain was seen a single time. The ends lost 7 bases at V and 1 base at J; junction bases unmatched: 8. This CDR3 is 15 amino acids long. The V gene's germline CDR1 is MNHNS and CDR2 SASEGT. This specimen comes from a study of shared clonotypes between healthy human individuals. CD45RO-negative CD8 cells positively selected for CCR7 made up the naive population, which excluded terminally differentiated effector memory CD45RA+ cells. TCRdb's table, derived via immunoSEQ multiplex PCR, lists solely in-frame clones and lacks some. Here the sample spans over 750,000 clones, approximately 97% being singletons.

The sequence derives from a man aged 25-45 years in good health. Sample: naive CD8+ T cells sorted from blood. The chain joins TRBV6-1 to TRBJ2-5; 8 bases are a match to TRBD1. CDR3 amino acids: CASIFEQGVQETQYF. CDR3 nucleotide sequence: TGTGCCAGCATCTTCGAACAGGGGGTCCAAGAGACCCAGTACTTC.